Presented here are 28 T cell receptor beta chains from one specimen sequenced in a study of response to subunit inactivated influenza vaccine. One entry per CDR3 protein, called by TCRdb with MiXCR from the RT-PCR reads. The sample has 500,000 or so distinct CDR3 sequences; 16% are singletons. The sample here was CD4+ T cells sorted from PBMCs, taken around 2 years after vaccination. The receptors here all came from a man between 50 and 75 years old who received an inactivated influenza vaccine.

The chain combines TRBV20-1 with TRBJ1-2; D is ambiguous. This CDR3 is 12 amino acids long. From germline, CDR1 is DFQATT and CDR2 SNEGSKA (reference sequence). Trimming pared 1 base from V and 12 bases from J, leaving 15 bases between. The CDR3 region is CSARALRNDHTF. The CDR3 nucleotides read TGCAGTGCTAGAGCTCTCAGGAACGATCACACCTTC.

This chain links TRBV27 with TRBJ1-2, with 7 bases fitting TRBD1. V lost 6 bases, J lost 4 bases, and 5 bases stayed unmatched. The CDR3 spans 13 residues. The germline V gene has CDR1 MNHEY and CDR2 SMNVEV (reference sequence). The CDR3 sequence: CASSLDRAYGYTF. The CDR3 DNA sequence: TGTGCCAGCAGCCTCGACAGGGCCTATGGCTACACCTTC.

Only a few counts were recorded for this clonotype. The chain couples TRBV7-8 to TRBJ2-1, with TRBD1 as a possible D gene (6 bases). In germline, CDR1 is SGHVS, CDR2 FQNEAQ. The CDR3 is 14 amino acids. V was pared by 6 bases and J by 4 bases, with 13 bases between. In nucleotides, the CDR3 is TGTGCCAGCAGTTTGGACAGAAATTACAATGAGCAGTTCTTC. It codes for CASSLDRNYNEQFF.

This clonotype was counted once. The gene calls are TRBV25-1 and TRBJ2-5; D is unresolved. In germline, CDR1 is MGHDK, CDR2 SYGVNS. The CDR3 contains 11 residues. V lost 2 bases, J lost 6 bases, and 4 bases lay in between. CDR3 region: CASSEGKTQYF. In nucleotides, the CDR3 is TGTGCCAGCAGTGAAGGGAAGACCCAGTACTTC.

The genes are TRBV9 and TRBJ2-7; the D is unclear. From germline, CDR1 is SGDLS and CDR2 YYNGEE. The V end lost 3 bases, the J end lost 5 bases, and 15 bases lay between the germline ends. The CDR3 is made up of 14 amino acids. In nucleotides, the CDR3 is TGTGCCAGCAGCGGTGCAGACCCGGCCCACGAGCAGTACTTC. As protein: CASSGADPAHEQYF.

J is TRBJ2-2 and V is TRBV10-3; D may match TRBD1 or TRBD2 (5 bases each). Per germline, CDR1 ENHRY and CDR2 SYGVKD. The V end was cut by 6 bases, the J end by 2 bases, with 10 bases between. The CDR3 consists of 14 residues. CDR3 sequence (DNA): TGTGCCATCAGCCGGGACGTTAACACCGGGGAGCTGTTTTTT. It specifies CAISRDVNTGELFF.

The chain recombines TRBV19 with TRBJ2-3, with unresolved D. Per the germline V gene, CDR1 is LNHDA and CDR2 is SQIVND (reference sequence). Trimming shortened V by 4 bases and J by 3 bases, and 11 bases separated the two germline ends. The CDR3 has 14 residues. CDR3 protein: CASSRTAWTDTQYF. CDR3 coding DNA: TGTGCCAGTAGTAGAACAGCGTGGACAGATACGCAGTATTTT.

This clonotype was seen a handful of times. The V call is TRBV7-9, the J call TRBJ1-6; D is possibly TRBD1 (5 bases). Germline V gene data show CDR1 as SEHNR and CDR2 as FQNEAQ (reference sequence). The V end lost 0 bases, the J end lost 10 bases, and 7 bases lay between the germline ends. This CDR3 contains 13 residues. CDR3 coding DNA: TGTGCCAGCAGCTTAGCGGGGGAATCACCCCTCCACTTT. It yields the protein CASSLAGESPLHF.

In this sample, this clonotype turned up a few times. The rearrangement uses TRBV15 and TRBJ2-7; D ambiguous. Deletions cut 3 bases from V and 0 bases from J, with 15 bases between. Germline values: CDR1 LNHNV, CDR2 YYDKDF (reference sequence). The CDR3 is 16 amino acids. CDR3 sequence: CATSSLSTTTSYEQYF. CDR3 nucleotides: TGTGCCACCAGCAGTCTCAGCACTACAACCTCCTACGAGCAGTACTTC.

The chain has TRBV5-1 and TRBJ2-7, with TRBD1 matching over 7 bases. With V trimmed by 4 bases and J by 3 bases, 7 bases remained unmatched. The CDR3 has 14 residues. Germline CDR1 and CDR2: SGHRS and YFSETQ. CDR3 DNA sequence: TGCGCCAGCAGCAACACCGACAGGGACTACGAGCAGTACTTC. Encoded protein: CASSNTDRDYEQYF.

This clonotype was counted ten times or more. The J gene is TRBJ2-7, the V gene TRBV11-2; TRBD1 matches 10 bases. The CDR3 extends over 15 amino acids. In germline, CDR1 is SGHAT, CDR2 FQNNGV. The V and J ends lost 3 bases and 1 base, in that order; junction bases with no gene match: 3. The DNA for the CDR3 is TGTGCCAGCAGCTTTGGACAGGGGGGTTCCTACGAGCAGTACTTC. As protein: CASSFGQGGSYEQYF.

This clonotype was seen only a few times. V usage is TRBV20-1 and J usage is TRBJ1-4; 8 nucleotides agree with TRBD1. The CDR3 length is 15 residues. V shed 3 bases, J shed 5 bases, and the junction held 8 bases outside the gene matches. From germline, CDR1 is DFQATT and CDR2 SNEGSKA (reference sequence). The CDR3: CSARDRAIKNEKLFF. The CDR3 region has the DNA TGCAGTGCTAGGGACAGGGCGATCAAAAATGAAAAACTGTTTTTT.

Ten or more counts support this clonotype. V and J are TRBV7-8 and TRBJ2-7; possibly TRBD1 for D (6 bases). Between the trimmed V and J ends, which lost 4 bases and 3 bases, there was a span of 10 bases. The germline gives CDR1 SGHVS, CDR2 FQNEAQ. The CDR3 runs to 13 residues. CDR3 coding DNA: TGTGCCAGCAGCTCCAGAGGGGGCTACGAGCAGTACTTC. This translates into CASSSRGGYEQYF.

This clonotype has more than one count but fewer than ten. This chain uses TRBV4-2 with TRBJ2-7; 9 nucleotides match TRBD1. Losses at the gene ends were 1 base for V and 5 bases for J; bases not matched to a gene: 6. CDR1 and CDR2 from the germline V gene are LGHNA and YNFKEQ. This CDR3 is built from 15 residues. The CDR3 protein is CASSQAGQGSNEQYF. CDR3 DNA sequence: TGTGCCAGCAGCCAAGCGGGACAGGGTAGCAACGAGCAGTACTTC.

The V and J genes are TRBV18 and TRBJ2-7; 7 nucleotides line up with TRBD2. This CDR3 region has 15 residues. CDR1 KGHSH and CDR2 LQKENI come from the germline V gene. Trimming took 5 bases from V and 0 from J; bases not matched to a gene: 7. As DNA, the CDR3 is TGTGCCAGCTCATCCTCAGCGGGAAGCTCCTACGAGCAGTACTTC. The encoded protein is CASSSSAGSSYEQYF.

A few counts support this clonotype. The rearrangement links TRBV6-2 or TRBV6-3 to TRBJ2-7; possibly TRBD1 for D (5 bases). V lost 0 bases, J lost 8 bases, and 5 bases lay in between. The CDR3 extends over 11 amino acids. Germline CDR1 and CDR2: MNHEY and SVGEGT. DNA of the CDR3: TGTGCCAGCAGTTACTCGGGGCAGCAGTACTTC. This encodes CASSYSGQQYF.

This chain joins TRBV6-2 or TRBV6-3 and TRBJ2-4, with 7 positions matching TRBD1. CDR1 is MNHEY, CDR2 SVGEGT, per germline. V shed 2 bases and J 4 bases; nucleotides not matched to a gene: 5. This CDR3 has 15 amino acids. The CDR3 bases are TGTGCCAGCAGTTACACGGGACAGCTTAAAAACATTCAGTACTTC. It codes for CASSYTGQLKNIQYF.

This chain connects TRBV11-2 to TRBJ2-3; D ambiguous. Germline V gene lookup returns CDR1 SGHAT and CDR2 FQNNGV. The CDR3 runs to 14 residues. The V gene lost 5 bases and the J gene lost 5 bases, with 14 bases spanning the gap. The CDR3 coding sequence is TGTGCCAGCAGCCGCGCCCCGAGTCAAGATACGCAGTATTTT. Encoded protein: CASSRAPSQDTQYF.

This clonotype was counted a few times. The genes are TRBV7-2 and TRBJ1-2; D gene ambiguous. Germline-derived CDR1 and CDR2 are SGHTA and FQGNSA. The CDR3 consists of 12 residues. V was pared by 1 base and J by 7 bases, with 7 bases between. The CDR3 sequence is CASSLDGVGYTF. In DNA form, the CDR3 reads TGTGCCAGCAGCTTAGATGGGGTTGGCTACACCTTC.

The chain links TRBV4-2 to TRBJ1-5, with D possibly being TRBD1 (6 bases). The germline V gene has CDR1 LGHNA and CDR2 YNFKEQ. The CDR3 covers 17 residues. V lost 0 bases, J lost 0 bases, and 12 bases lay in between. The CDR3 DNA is TGTGCCAGCAGCCAAGATTACAGGGCTATTAGCAATCAGCCCCAGCATTTT. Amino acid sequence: CASSQDYRAISNQPQHF.

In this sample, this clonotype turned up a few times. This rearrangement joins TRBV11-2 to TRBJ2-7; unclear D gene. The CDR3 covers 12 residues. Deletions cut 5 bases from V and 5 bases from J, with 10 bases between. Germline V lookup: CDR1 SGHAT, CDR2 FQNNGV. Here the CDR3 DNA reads TGTGCCAGCAGCCCCAACGTAAACGAGCAGTACTTC. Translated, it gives CASSPNVNEQYF.

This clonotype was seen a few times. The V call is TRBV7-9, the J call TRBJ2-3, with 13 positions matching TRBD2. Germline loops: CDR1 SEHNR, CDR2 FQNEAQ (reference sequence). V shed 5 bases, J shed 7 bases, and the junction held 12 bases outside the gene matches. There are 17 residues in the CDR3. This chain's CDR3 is CASSPRPLAGGLYTQYF. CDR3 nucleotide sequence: TGTGCCAGCAGCCCAAGGCCACTAGCGGGGGGGCTCTATACGCAGTATTTT.

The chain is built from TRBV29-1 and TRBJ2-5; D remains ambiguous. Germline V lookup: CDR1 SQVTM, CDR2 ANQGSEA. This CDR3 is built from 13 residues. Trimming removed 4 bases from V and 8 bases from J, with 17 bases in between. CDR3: CSVVGGPVSTQYF. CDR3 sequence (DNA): TGCAGCGTTGTTGGCGGCCCGGTCAGTACCCAGTACTTC.

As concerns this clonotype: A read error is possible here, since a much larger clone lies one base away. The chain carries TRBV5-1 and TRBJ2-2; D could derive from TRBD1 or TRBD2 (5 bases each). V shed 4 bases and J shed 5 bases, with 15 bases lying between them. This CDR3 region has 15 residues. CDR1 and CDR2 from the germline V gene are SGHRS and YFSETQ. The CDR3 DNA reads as TGCGCCAGCAGCCCACAGTTGGGGGTTACCGGGGAGCTGTTTTTT. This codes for CASSPQLGVTGELFF.

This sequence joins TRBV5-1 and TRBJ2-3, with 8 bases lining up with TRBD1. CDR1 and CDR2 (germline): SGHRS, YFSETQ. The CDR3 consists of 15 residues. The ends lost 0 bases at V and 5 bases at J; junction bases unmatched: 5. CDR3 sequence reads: CASSLADREGDTQYF. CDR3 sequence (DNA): TGCGCCAGCAGCTTGGCGGACAGGGAAGGAGATACGCAGTATTTT. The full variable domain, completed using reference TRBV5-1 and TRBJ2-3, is KAGVTQTPRYLIKTRGQQVTLSCSPISGHRSVSWYQQTPGQGLQFLFEYFSETQRNKGNFPGRFSGRQFSNSRSEMNVSTLELGDSALYLCASSLADREGDTQYFGPGTRLTVL.

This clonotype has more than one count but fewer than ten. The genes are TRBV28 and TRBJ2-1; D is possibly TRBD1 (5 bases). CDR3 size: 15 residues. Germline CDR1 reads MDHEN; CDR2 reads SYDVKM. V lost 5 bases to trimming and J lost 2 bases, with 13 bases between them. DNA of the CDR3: TGTGCCAGCAGTCCTTTCGCAGGGCCCTACAATGAGCAGTTCTTC. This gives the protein CASSPFAGPYNEQFF.

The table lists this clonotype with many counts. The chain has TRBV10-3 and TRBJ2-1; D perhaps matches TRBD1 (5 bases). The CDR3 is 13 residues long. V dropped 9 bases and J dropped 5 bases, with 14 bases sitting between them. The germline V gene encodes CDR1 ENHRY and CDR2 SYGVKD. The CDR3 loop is CAIKGQSHNEQFF. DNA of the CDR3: TGTGCCATTAAGGGGCAGAGTCACAATGAGCAGTTCTTC.

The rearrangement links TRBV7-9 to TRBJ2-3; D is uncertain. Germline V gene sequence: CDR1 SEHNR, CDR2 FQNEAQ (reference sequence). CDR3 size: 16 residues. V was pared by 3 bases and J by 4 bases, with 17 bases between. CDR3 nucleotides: TGTGCCAGCAGCTTGATTCTGTCCCCCGAAGCAGATACGCAGTATTTT. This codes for CASSLILSPEADTQYF.